Given below is one T cell receptor (beta chain) in context. Its specificity is unknown. This specimen comes from a study of T cell repertoires in cytomegalovirus infection. Looking at the study overall: The authors used CMV epitopes that were HLA-C-restricted (recently identified) and HLA-B-restricted (well studied). Public TCR beta signatures indicated both CMV infection and matching HLA type.

Germline V gives CDR1 MNHNS, CDR2 SASEGT. The V end lost 10 bases, the J end lost 2 bases, and 4 bases lay between the germline ends. This CDR3 contains 10 residues. TCRdb ran MiXCR on the reads and lists one entry per CDR3 protein. The table lists fewer than 1,000,000 distinct CDR3 sequences, roughly a third of them singletons. The chain couples TRBV6-1 to TRBJ2-3; D unresolved. Sequences were derived from cultured CD8+ T cells from PBMCs, sampled from culture after CMV antigen stimulation. This TCR was recovered from a human donor in good health (CMV status not recorded). Some clones in this sample may be carry-over from other donors' samples. In DNA form, the CDR3 reads TGTGCCACCTTCACAGATACGCAGTATTTT. Encoded protein: CATFTDTQYF.